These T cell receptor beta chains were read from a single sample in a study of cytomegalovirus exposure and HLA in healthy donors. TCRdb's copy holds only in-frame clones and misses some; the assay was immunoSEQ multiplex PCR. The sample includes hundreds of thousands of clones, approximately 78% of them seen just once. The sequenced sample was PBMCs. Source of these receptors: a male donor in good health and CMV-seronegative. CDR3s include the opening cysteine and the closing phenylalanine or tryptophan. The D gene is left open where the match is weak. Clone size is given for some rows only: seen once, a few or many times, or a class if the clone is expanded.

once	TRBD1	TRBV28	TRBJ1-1	CASSFRGGKTEAFF	TGTGCCAGCAGTTTCCGAGGGGGCAAAACTGAAGCTTTCTTT
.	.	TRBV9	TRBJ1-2	CASSFEPGSTNGYTF	TGTGCCAGCAGCTTTGAACCGGGATCTACTAATGGCTACACCTTC
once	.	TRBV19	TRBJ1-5	CASSPPGGAGASNQPQHF	TGTGCCAGTAGTCCACCCGGGGGGGCAGGGGCCAGCAATCAGCCCCAGCATTTT
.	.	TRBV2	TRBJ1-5	CASSERGKNQPQHF	TGTGCCAGCAGTGAAAGGGGCAAGAATCAGCCCCAGCATTTT
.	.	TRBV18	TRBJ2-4	CASSPNSGLAKNIQYF	TGTGCCAGCTCGCCAAATAGCGGTCTAGCCAAAAACATTCAGTACTTC
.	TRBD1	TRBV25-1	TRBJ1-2	CASSSTGGFGYTF	TGTGCCAGCAGTTCGACAGGGGGCTTTGGCTACACCTTC
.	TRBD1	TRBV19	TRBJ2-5	CASSPWTGGDEQYF	TGTGCCAGTAGCCCGTGGACAGGGGGAGATGAGCAGTACTTC
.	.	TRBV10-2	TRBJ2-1	CASSESGGLPYNEQFF	TGCGCCAGCAGTGAGTCAGGCGGGTTACCCTACAATGAGCAGTTCTTC
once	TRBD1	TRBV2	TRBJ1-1	CASRGQGAQGTEAFF	TGTGCCAGCAGGGGACAGGGGGCGCAGGGAACTGAAGCTTTCTTT
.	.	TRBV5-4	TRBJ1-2	CASSPSGVGDGYTF	TGTGCCAGCAGCCCGAGTGGGGTAGGGGATGGCTACACCTTC
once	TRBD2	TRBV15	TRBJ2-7	CATSRMTSGPSYEQYF	TGTGCCACCAGCAGGATGACTAGCGGGCCCTCCTACGAGCAGTACTTC
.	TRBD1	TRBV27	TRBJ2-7	CASSSDRGAYEQYF	TGTGCCAGCAGTTCCGACAGGGGGGCCTACGAGCAGTACTTC
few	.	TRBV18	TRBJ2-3	CASSPGADTQYF	TGTGCCAGCTCTCCGGGGGCAGATACGCAGTATTTT
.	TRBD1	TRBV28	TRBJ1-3	CASSQDRGSSGNTIYF	TGTGCCAGCAGCCAGGACAGGGGATCCTCTGGAAACACCATATATTTT
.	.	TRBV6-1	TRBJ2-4	CASIRQVWGEGIQYF	TGTGCCAGCATTCGACAGGTGTGGGGGGAGGGCATTCAGTACTTC
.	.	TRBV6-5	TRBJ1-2	CASRHPRQDGYTF	TGTGCCAGCAGACACCCTCGACAGGATGGCTACACCTTC